The 20 T cell receptor beta chains listed next were all sequenced from one sample in a study of cytomegalovirus exposure and HLA in healthy donors. PCR used 60 Vbeta primers and 13 Jbeta primers. The table came from immunoSEQ multiplex PCR; TCRdb's copy has only in-frame clones and leaves some out. This sample has about 120,000 clones; over 8.5% occur once, and the top ten carry 5% to 6.5%. The sequencing input was PBMCs. The receptors originated from a woman aged 40 to 55 in good health and CMV-seropositive.

This clone appeared a few times. The rearrangement links TRBV7-2 to TRBJ1-3; D is uncertain. This CDR3 is built from 14 residues. V was pared by 4 bases and J by 0 bases, with 7 bases between. Germline CDR1 SGHTA, CDR2 FQGNSA. CDR3 DNA sequence: TGTGCCAGCAGCTCCCTAGCCTCTGGAAACACCATATATTTT. Amino acids: CASSSLASGNTIYF.

The chain uses TRBV19 and TRBJ2-7; D perhaps matches TRBD2 (5 bases). CDR1 is LNHDA and CDR2 is SQIVND in the germline V gene (reference sequence). Trimming cost V 4 bases and J 7 bases, with 32 bases left between them. The CDR3 runs 19 residues. The CDR3 sequence is CASSKPAGQRIKPLSEQYF. CDR3 DNA sequence: TGTGCCAGTAGTAAACCCGCCGGGCAGCGGATCAAGCCACTTTCGGAGCAGTACTTC.

This chain uses TRBV7-2 with TRBJ2-3; D gene ambiguous. CDR1 is SGHTA and CDR2 is FQGNSA in the germline V gene. This CDR3 spans 15 amino acids. The V end lost 1 base, the J end lost 0 bases, and 8 bases lay between the germline ends. The CDR3 coding sequence is TGTGCCAGCAGCTTAGTAGAGTCAAGCACAGATACGCAGTATTTT. This encodes CASSLVESSTDTQYF.

This clone showed up just a few times. The gene calls are TRBV27 and TRBJ2-1; D perhaps matches TRBD2 (5 bases). The CDR3 is 15 amino acids. V gave up 4 bases and J gave up 5 bases, with 15 bases separating them. Germline V gene data show CDR1 as MNHEY and CDR2 as SMNVEV (reference sequence). CDR3 bases: TGTGCCAGCAGTTCCCTAGCATACGTCGACAATGAGCAGTTCTTC. Translated, it gives CASSSLAYVDNEQFF.

This sequence joins TRBV2 and TRBJ2-3, with 7 bases aligning to TRBD2. Germline loops: CDR1 SNHLY, CDR2 FYNNEI. Germline trimming cut 3 bases from V and 4 bases from J; bases unmatched to any gene: 4. The CDR3 has 14 amino acids. The CDR3 sequence: CASSESGAPDTQYF. For the CDR3, the DNA is TGTGCCAGCAGTGAGAGCGGGGCCCCAGATACGCAGTATTTT.

The sample holds a few counts of this clone. The rearrangement links TRBV28 to TRBJ1-4; D gene unclear. The germline gives CDR1 MDHEN, CDR2 SYDVKM. The CDR3 runs 16 residues. Between the trimmed V and J ends, which lost 5 bases and 0 bases, there was a span of 13 bases. CDR3 in DNA: TGTGCCAGCAGTCAGCGGGCAGTCCCAACTAATGAAAAACTGTTTTTT. It yields the protein CASSQRAVPTNEKLFF.

This sequence joins TRBV5-1 and TRBJ2-1; TRBD2 might be the D (7 bases). V was cut by 1 base and J by 8 bases, with 13 bases left in between. Germline loops: CDR1 SGHRS, CDR2 YFSETQ. The CDR3 has 14 amino acids. The CDR3: CASSLLGAGDEQFF. The CDR3, as DNA: TGCGCCAGCAGCTTGCTGGGGGCGGGGGATGAGCAGTTCTTC. Full variable domain (missing parts from reference TRBV5-1 and TRBJ2-1): KAGVTQTPRYLIKTRGQQVTLSCSPISGHRSVSWYQQTPGQGLQFLFEYFSETQRNKGNFPGRFSGRQFSNSRSEMNVSTLELGDSALYLCASSLLGAGDEQFFGPGTRLTVL.

The chain recombines TRBV6-1 with TRBJ2-1; D perhaps matches TRBD1 (6 bases). The CDR3 is made up of 16 amino acids. The ends were cut back, 1 base at V and 3 bases at J, with 13 bases in the middle. CDR1 and CDR2 (germline): MNHNS, SASEGT. In DNA, the CDR3 is TGTGCCAGCAGTGAAGGAGGGGGACGGGGCTACAATGAGCAGTTCTTC. Its translation: CASSEGGGRGYNEQFF.

The rearrangement links TRBV18 to TRBJ1-1, with a tentative D call TRBD1 (5 bases). The V and J ends lost 3 bases and 2 bases respectively, with 13 bases between them. Germline V lookup: CDR1 KGHSH, CDR2 LQKENI. CDR3 length: 15 amino acids. The CDR3 DNA reads TGTGCCAGCTCACCCACCTCGGGACTTAACACTGAAGCTTTCTTT. Translated, it gives CASSPTSGLNTEAFF.

This clone turned up a few times. The chain recombines TRBV7-2 with TRBJ1-2; possible D gene TRBD1, 5 bases. Germline assignment: CDR1 SGHTA and CDR2 FQGNSA. The CDR3 runs to 15 residues. Trimming stripped 1 base from V and 8 bases from J, with 17 bases between. The DNA of the CDR3 is TGTGCCAGCAGCTTAGGGGTAGGGCCCTCAGGGGGCTACACCTTC. Its translation: CASSLGVGPSGGYTF.

Only a few counts were recorded for this clone. The chain's CDR3 is CASIAREDTEAFF. CDR3 DNA: TGTGCCAGCATAGCGAGGGAAGACACTGAAGCTTTCTTT. V usage is TRBV6-5 and J usage is TRBJ1-1, with D unclear. Germline V gives CDR1 MNHEY, CDR2 SVGAGI. The length of the CDR3 is 13 residues. V gave up 7 bases and J gave up 3 bases, with 12 bases separating them.

This clone occurred a few times. V and J are TRBV7-2 and TRBJ1-1; D call uncertain. The CDR3 sequence is 13 residues long. Trimming took 2 bases from V and 7 from J, leaving 11 bases between them. The germline gives CDR1 SGHTA, CDR2 FQGNSA. CDR3 DNA sequence: TGTGCCAGCAGCTTACTGGTAGGCGGTGAAGCTTTCTTT. Amino acids: CASSLLVGGEAFF.

The table lists this clone with a few counts. The chain carries TRBV10-1 and TRBJ2-7; 7 bases line up with TRBD1. Germline V gene sequence: CDR1 WNHNN, CDR2 SYGVQD (reference sequence). This CDR3 spans 13 amino acids. The trim removed 6 bases at V and 7 bases at J, leaving 9 bases unmatched. The chain's CDR3 is CASSRSSGGEQYF. CDR3 nucleotide sequence: TGCGCCAGCAGCCGCTCCTCAGGGGGTGAGCAGTACTTC.

CDR3 sequence (DNA): TGTGCCAGCAGCCAAATAGCGGTGGAAGAGACCCAGTACTTC. Translating gives CASSQIAVEETQYF. J is TRBJ2-5 and V is TRBV14; D may be TRBD2 (6 bases). Per germline, CDR1 SGHDN and CDR2 FVKESK. This CDR3 has 14 residues. Trimming took 2 bases from V and 3 from J, leaving 10 bases between them.

This clone was recorded a few times. The rearrangement links TRBV13 to TRBJ1-2, with unresolved D. Trimming shortened V by 1 base and J by 3 bases, and 12 bases separated the two germline ends. Germline CDR1 and CDR2: PRHDT and FYEKMQ (reference sequence). CDR3 length: 15 residues. CDR3 in DNA: TGTGCCAGCAGCTTAGAGGAGGATTCGGACTATGGCTACACCTTC. Amino acids: CASSLEEDSDYGYTF.

V usage is TRBV30 and J usage is TRBJ1-6; D call uncertain. From germline, CDR1 is GTSNPN and CDR2 SVGIG (reference sequence). The V and J ends lost 0 bases and 7 bases respectively, with 10 bases between them. This CDR3 is built from 14 residues. The CDR3: CAWSVRRGNSPLHF. As DNA, the CDR3 is TGTGCCTGGAGTGTAAGGCGGGGAAATTCACCCCTCCACTTT.

CDR3 DNA: TGTGCCAGCAGTTACGATCTGAGCTCTGGAAACACCATATATTTT. Translated: CASSYDLSSGNTIYF. The rearrangement joins TRBV6-5 to TRBJ1-3; D is ambiguous. The V end lost 2 bases, the J end lost 0 bases, and 8 bases lay between the germline ends. Germline CDR1 MNHEY, CDR2 SVGAGI. The CDR3 covers 15 residues.

A few counts support this clone. The V gene is TRBV5-1, the J gene TRBJ1-5; D gene ambiguous. V was pared by 0 bases and J by 4 bases, with 5 bases between. Germline V gene lookup returns CDR1 SGHRS and CDR2 YFSETQ. The length of the CDR3 is 13 residues. The CDR3 here is CASSLGENQPQHF. CDR3 DNA sequence: TGCGCCAGCAGCTTGGGAGAGAATCAGCCCCAGCATTTT.

The CDR3 protein is CASSSMRGSQETQYF. The CDR3 nucleotides are TGTGCCAGCAGCTCAATGCGGGGGAGTCAAGAGACCCAGTACTTC. The J gene is TRBJ2-5, the V gene TRBV7-3; 7 positions agree with TRBD2. Germline V gene sequence: CDR1 SGHTA, CDR2 FQGTGA. This CDR3 comprises 15 residues. With V trimmed by 4 bases and J by 2 bases, 7 bases remained unmatched. Using reference TRBV7-3 and TRBJ2-5 for the parts outside the CDR3, the full variable domain is GAGVSQTPSNKVTEKGKYVELRCDPISGHTALYWYRQSLGQGPEFLIYFQGTGAADDSGLPNDRFFAVRPEGSVSTLKIQRTERGDSAVYLCASSSMRGSQETQYFGPGTRLLVL.

The V gene is TRBV2, the J gene TRBJ2-5, with TRBD2 matching 11 bases. The CDR3 has 15 amino acids. Germline V lookup: CDR1 SNHLY, CDR2 FYNNEI. With 4 bases clipped from V and 8 bases from J, the junction kept 9 bases outside the gene matches. The CDR3 nucleotides are TGTGCCAGCAGTGCCGTTAGCGGGGGGGCAGGAACCCAGTACTTC. The encoded protein is CASSAVSGGAGTQYF.